Shown below are 26 T cell receptor beta chains from a single sample sequenced in a study of blood T cells in healthy people across ages. Then a second PCR, running about 6 to 12 cycles, was carried out with a sample-barcoded 5' primer and a J-beta primer mix. TCRdb re-called the 5' RACE reads with MiXCR, one entry per CDR3 protein. The table includes approximately 600,000 distinct CDR3 sequences, roughly three fifths detected once. The sequencing sample was made of blood. Receptors were obtained from a man in his 60s in good health.

This chain joins TRBV5-1 and TRBJ1-2; D gene ambiguous. The germline V gene has CDR1 SGHRS and CDR2 YFSETQ. The CDR3 has 16 amino acids. V gave up 0 bases and J gave up 6 bases, with 18 bases separating them. The CDR3 here is CASSLDGAGSNHGYTF. CDR3 coding DNA: TGCGCCAGCAGCTTGGATGGAGCAGGATCCAACCATGGCTACACCTTC.

The V and J genes are TRBV15 and TRBJ2-3; weak D call: TRBD2 (6 bases). Germline-derived CDR1 and CDR2 are LNHNV and YYDKDF (reference sequence). V lost 1 base and J lost 10, with 12 bases in between. The CDR3 sequence is 13 residues long. The CDR3 spells CATSRVGTSPQYF. CDR3 DNA: TGTGCCACCAGCAGAGTGGGTACTAGCCCGCAGTATTTT.

This clonotype was detected only a few times. The chain uses TRBV6-1 and TRBJ1-2; no clear D. Germline CDR1 is MNHNS and CDR2 is SASEGT. The CDR3 is 14 residues long. V was cut by 4 bases and J by 5 bases, with 14 bases left in between. This chain's CDR3 is CASSVTVPIYGYTF. The CDR3 nucleotides are TGTGCCAGCAGTGTTACCGTCCCGATTTATGGCTACACCTTC.

This clonotype was seen a few times. This rearrangement joins TRBV10-2 to TRBJ2-6; 7 bases match TRBD2. The V and J ends lost 6 bases and 0 bases, in that order; junction bases with no gene match: 8. In germline, CDR1 is WSHSY, CDR2 SAAADI. The CDR3 runs 17 residues. The CDR3 here is CASREGAGLSGANVLTF. In nucleotides, the CDR3 is TGCGCCAGCAGGGAAGGAGCGGGGCTCTCTGGGGCCAACGTCCTGACTTTC.

The chain joins TRBV6-2 or TRBV6-3 to TRBJ2-7, with D perhaps TRBD2 (6 bases). The ends were cut back, 0 bases at V and 5 bases at J, with 20 bases in the middle. The CDR3 extends over 17 amino acids. Germline V lookup: CDR1 MNHEY, CDR2 SVGEGT. The CDR3 region is CASSYSIGSGPLDEQYF. Here the CDR3 DNA reads TGTGCCAGCAGTTACTCGATCGGAAGCGGGCCTCTCGACGAGCAGTACTTC.

The chain links TRBV20-1 to TRBJ2-5, with D possibly TRBD1 on 5 matching bases. Germline CDR1 reads DFQATT; CDR2 reads SNEGSKA (reference sequence). This CDR3 is 13 amino acids long. The V end lost 2 bases, the J end lost 1 base, and 8 bases lay between the germline ends. The chain's CDR3 is CSARQGPQETQYF. As DNA, the CDR3 is TGCAGTGCTAGACAGGGCCCCCAAGAGACCCAGTACTTC.

The chain joins TRBV20-1 to TRBJ2-7; 12 bases align to TRBD2. This CDR3 is 14 amino acids long. The germline V gene encodes CDR1 DFQATT and CDR2 SNEGSKA (reference sequence). Trimming at V came to 5 bases and at J to 2 bases, leaving 4 bases not matched to a gene. The CDR3 coding sequence is TGCAGTGCTGCTAGCGGGAGGGCCCCCTACGAGCAGTACTTC. This codes for CSAASGRAPYEQYF.

The rearrangement links TRBV5-1 to TRBJ1-4; TRBD1 aligns across 9 bases. There are 16 residues in the CDR3. Trimming at V came to 0 bases and at J to 7 bases, leaving 7 bases not matched to a gene. Germline lookup yields CDR1 SGHRS and CDR2 YFSETQ. CDR3 sequence (DNA): TGCGCCAGCAGCTTGGGTGTGGGGACAGGGTCTGAAAAACTGTTTTTT. Translation gives CASSLGVGTGSEKLFF.

J is TRBJ1-2 and V is TRBV14, with D perhaps matching TRBD1 (5 bases). CDR1 and CDR2 (germline): SGHDN, FVKESK. V lost 1 base to trimming and J lost 7 bases, with 13 bases between them. This CDR3 is built from 14 residues. The DNA of the CDR3 is TGTGCCAGCAGCCAAGTCCAGGGTATCCGTGGCTACACCTTC. As protein: CASSQVQGIRGYTF.

This chain uses TRBV6-6 with TRBJ1-2, with TRBD1 matching 10 bases. Trimming removed 2 bases from V and 0 bases from J; junction bases left unmatched: 6. Germline-derived CDR1 and CDR2 are MNHNY and SVGAGI (reference sequence). This CDR3 is built from 17 residues. CDR3 sequence reads: CASSYPGQGTTNYGYTF. The CDR3 coding sequence is TGTGCCAGCAGTTACCCGGGACAGGGGACCACTAACTATGGCTACACCTTC.

V and J are TRBV5-1 and TRBJ2-4; possibly TRBD1 or TRBD2 for D (7 bases each). This CDR3 spans 15 amino acids. V dropped 3 bases and J dropped 8 bases, with 18 bases sitting between them. CDR1 and CDR2 (germline): SGHRS, YFSETQ. CDR3 amino acids: CASSSYRGAGDIQYF. The CDR3 nucleotides are TGCGCCAGCAGCTCATACAGGGGCGCGGGAGACATTCAGTACTTC.

The V gene is TRBV9, the J gene TRBJ1-1; tentatively, D is TRBD1 (5 bases). Looked up from germline, CDR1 is SGDLS and CDR2 is YYNGEE. Trimming took off 4 bases at V and 11 bases at J, with 15 bases between the two ends. The CDR3 has 12 amino acids. In DNA form, the CDR3 reads TGTGCCAGCAGCCCCGGCCGGGGGGAGGCTTTCTTT. It is translated as CASSPGRGEAFF. Based on the CDR3 plus reference TRBV9 and TRBJ1-1, the full variable domain is DSGVTQTPKHLITATGQRVTLRCSPRSGDLSVYWYQQSLDQGLQFLIQYYNGEERAKGNILERFSAQQFPDLHSELNLSSLELGDSALYFCASSPGRGEAFFGQGTRLTVV.

The DNA for the CDR3 is TGCGCCAGCAGCCAAGATCAAAGCGGGGGGTACTACAATGAGCAGTTCTTC. The encoded protein is CASSQDQSGGYYNEQFF. The J gene is TRBJ2-1, the V gene TRBV4-1; 9 bases align to TRBD2. J gave up 3 bases and V 0 bases, and 6 bases lay outside the gene matches. Germline assignment: CDR1 MGHRA and CDR2 YSYEKL. CDR3 size: 17 residues.

The rearrangement links TRBV10-3 to TRBJ2-3; TRBD2 matches 10 bases. CDR3 length: 15 residues. Germline V lookup: CDR1 ENHRY, CDR2 SYGVKD. Trimming took 6 bases from V and 1 from J; bases not matched to a gene: 4. The CDR3, as DNA: TGTGCCATCAGGCCCGGACTAGCGGGCACAGATACGCAGTATTTT. Residues: CAIRPGLAGTDTQYF.

The V and J genes are TRBV5-1 and TRBJ2-2; 11 bases agree with TRBD1. The V gene end was trimmed by 5 bases and the J gene end by 5 bases; junction bases not matched to a gene: 5. CDR1 is SGHRS, CDR2 YFSETQ, per germline. The length of the CDR3 is 15 residues. CDR3 loop: CASRTGTGGTGELFF. DNA for the CDR3: TGCGCCAGCAGAACCGGGACAGGGGGGACCGGGGAGCTGTTTTTT. The full variable domain, with the rest looked up from reference TRBV5-1 and TRBJ2-2, is KAGVTQTPRYLIKTRGQQVTLSCSPISGHRSVSWYQQTPGQGLQFLFEYFSETQRNKGNFPGRFSGRQFSNSRSEMNVSTLELGDSALYLCASRTGTGGTGELFFGEGSRLTVL.

This clonotype was detected a few times. V gene TRBV20-1 combines with J gene TRBJ1-5; D possibly corresponds to TRBD1 (5 bases). This CDR3 has 14 residues. The V end was cut by 3 bases, the J end by 3 bases, with 12 bases between. CDR1 and CDR2 (germline): DFQATT, SNEGSKA (reference sequence). The CDR3, as DNA: TGCAGTGCTAGGCCCGGGGACTACAATCAGCCCCAGCATTTT. Its protein is CSARPGDYNQPQHF.

The chain recombines TRBV20-1 with TRBJ1-6, with a weak D call TRBD1 (5 bases). The CDR3 runs 12 residues. The germline V and J ends were trimmed by 6 bases and 7 bases, with 10 bases remaining between them. The V gene's germline CDR1 is DFQATT and CDR2 SNEGSKA (reference sequence). CDR3 amino acids: CSAAGPNSPLHF. The CDR3 bases are TGCAGTGCCGCGGGGCCGAATTCACCCCTCCACTTT.

This sequence joins TRBV20-1 and TRBJ2-3, with 8 bases lining up with TRBD2. Trimming took 1 base from V and 8 from J; bases not matched to a gene: 14. Germline V CDR1 and CDR2: DFQATT, SNEGSKA (reference sequence). This CDR3 has 16 residues. DNA for the CDR3: TGCAGTGCTAGAGCTTTTAGCGGGGCCCCCCTGTTTACGCAGTATTTT. This encodes CSARAFSGAPLFTQYF.

The chain uses TRBV20-1 and TRBJ2-5, with TRBD1 matching over 7 bases. The J call is uncertain, as TRBJ2-7 better fits the DNA end. This CDR3 region has 11 residues. The germline V gene has CDR1 DFQATT and CDR2 SNEGSKA (reference sequence). The CDR3 sequence: CSARQGHEQYF. The DNA of the CDR3 is TGCAGTGCCAGACAGGGCCACGAGCAGTACTTC.

The chain combines TRBV5-1 with TRBJ2-5, with 8 bases matching TRBD1. After removal of 0 bases from V and 11 bases from J, the junction contained 9 bases not matched to a gene. In germline, CDR1 is SGHRS, CDR2 YFSETQ. This CDR3 contains 14 residues. In DNA, the CDR3 is TGCGCCAGCAGCTTGGACAGGGGGTGGGGTGAGCAGTACTTC. It yields the protein CASSLDRGWGEQYF. The full variable domain, completed using reference TRBV5-1 and TRBJ2-5, is KAGVTQTPRYLIKTRGQQVTLSCSPISGHRSVSWYQQTPGQGLQFLFEYFSETQRNKGNFPGRFSGRQFSNSRSEMNVSTLELGDSALYLCASSLDRGWGEQYFGPGTRLLVL.

The rearrangement links TRBV7-2 to TRBJ2-7; D gene ambiguous. V lost 5 bases, J lost 0 bases, and 11 bases lay in between. Per germline, CDR1 SGHTA and CDR2 FQGNSA. The CDR3 is 14 residues long. The CDR3 coding sequence is TGTGCCAGCAGCCCGACGGCAGGCTCCTACGAGCAGTACTTC. Translated, it gives CASSPTAGSYEQYF.

The chain has TRBV24-1 and TRBJ2-3; tentative D call: TRBD1 (5 bases). The CDR3 is 13 amino acids. The germline V gene encodes CDR1 KGHDR and CDR2 SFDVKD. With 1 base removed from V and 13 bases from J, the gap between germline ends came to 14 bases. CDR3 sequence: CATSDFPHKQEYF. Written as DNA, the CDR3 is TGTGCCACCAGTGATTTCCCGCACAAACAGGAGTATTTT.

This sequence joins TRBV6-6 and TRBJ2-7, with 8 bases identical to TRBD1. CDR1 MNHNY and CDR2 SVGAGI come from the germline V gene (reference sequence). The CDR3 length is 14 residues. V lost 3 bases and J lost 2; bases outside the gene matches: 3. CDR3 coding DNA: TGTGCCAGCAGTTATGTGGACAGGGCCTACGAGCAGTACTTC. Protein: CASSYVDRAYEQYF.

The chain is built from TRBV20-1 and TRBJ2-4; TRBD1 or TRBD2 may be the D gene (6 bases each). The CDR3 is 15 residues long. Trimming shortened V by 6 bases and J by 0 bases, and 15 bases separated the two germline ends. CDR1 and CDR2 from the germline V gene are DFQATT and SNEGSKA (reference sequence). Written as DNA, the CDR3 is TGCAGTGCCCCAGGAGGGGGAATAGCCAAAAACATTCAGTACTTC. Encoded protein: CSAPGGGIAKNIQYF.

The V call is TRBV6-5, the J call TRBJ2-3; D remains ambiguous. V lost 0 bases to trimming and J lost 1 base, with 5 bases between them. Germline loops: CDR1 MNHEY, CDR2 SVGAGI. The CDR3 consists of 14 residues. The DNA of the CDR3 is TGTGCCAGCAGTTACTCCGAGGGCACAGATACGCAGTATTTT. It specifies CASSYSEGTDTQYF.

The chain carries TRBV18 and TRBJ1-1, with D possibly TRBD1 on 6 matching bases. The CDR3 extends over 15 amino acids. V was shortened by 3 bases and J by 1 base, with 12 bases between the two germline ends. The germline V gene has CDR1 KGHSH and CDR2 LQKENI. This chain's CDR3 is CASSPLGQWNTEAFF. CDR3 coding DNA: TGTGCCAGCTCACCCCTCGGACAGTGGAACACTGAAGCTTTCTTT.